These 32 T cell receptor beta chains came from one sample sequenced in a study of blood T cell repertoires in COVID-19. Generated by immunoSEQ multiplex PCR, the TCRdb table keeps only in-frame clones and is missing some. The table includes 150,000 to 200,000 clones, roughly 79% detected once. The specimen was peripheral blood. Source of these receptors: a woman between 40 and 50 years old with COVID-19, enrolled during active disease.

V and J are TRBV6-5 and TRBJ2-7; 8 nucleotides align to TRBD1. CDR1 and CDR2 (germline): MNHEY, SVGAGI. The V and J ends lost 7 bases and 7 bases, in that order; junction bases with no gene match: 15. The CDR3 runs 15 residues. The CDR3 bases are TGTGCCAGCACGACATGGGGGCAGGGGGCACGTGAGCAGTACGTC. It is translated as CASTTWGQGAREQYV.

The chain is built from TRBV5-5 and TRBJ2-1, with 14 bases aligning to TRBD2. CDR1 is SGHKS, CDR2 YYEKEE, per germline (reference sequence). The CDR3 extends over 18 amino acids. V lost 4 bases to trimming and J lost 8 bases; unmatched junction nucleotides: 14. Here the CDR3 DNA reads TGTGCCAGCAGCACCCTGGGGACTAGCGGGAGCGTTTTCTATGAGCAGTTCTTC. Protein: CASSTLGTSGSVFYEQFF.

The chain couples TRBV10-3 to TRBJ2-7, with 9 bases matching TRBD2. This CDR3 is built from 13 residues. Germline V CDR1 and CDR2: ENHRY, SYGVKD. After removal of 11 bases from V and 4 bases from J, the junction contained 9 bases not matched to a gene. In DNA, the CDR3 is TGTGCCCACTCGGCGGGAGGGGGTTACGAGCAGTACTTC. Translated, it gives CAHSAGGGYEQYF.

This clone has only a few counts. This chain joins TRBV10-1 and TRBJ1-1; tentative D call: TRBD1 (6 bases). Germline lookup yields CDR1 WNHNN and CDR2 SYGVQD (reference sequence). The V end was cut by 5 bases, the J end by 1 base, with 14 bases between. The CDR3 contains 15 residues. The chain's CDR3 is CASSRDQGRNTEAFF. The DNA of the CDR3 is TGCGCCAGCAGTCGGGATCAGGGGAGGAACACTGAAGCTTTCTTT.

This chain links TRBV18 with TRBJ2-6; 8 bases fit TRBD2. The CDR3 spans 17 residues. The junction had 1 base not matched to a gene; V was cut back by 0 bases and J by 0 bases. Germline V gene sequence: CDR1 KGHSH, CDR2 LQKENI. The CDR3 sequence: CASSPPRGDSGANVLTF. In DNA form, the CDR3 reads TGTGCCAGCTCACCACCGCGGGGGGACTCTGGGGCCAACGTCCTGACTTTC.

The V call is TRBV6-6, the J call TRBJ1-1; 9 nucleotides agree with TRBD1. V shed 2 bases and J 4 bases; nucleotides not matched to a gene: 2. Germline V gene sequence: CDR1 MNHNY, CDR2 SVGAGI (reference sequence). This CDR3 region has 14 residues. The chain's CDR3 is CASSYETGGTEAFF. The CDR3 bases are TGTGCCAGCAGTTACGAGACAGGGGGCACTGAAGCTTTCTTT.

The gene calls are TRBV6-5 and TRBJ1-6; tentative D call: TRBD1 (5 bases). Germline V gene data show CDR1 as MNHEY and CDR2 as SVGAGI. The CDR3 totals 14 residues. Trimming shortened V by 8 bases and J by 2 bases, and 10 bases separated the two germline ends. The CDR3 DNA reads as TGTGCCAGCCGGGGGGGGGCCTATAATTCACCCCTCCACTTT. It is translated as CASRGGAYNSPLHF.

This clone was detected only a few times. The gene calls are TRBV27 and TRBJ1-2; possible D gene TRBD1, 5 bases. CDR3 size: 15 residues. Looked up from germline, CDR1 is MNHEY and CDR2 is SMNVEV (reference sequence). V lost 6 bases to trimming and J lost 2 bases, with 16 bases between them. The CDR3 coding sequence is TGTGCCAGCAGCACCCTCGGGGGAGGGAACTATGGCTACACCTTC. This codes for CASSTLGGGNYGYTF.

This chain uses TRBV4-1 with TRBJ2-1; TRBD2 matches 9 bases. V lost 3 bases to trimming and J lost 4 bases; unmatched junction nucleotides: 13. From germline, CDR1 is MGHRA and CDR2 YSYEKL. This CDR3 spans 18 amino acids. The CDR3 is CASSQASELAGRYNEQFF. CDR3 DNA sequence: TGCGCCAGCAGCCAGGCCTCGGAGCTAGCGGGGAGATACAATGAGCAGTTCTTC.

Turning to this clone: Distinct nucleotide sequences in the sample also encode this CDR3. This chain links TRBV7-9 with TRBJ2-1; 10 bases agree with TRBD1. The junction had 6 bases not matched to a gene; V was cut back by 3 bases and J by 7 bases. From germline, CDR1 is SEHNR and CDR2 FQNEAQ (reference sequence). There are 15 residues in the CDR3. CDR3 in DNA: TGTGCCAGCAGCTTGACCGGGACAGGGGTTAATGAGCAGTTCTTC. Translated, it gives CASSLTGTGVNEQFF.

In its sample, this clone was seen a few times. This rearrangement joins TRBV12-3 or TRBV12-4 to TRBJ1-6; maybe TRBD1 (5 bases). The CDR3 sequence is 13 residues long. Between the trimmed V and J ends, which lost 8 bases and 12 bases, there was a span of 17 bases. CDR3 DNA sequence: TGTGCCAGCGGCCAGGGTCCCCAGCAACCCCTCCACTTT. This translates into CASGQGPQQPLHF.

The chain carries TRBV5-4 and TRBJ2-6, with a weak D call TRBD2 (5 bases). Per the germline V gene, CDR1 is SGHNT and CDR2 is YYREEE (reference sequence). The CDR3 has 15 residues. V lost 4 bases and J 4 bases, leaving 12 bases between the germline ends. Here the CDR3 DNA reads TGTGCCAGCAGCATCCCGGGGATAGGGGCCAACGTCCTGACTTTC. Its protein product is CASSIPGIGANVLTF.

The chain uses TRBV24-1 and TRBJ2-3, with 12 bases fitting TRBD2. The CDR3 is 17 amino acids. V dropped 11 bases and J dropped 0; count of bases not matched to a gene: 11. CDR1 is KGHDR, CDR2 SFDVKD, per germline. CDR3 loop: CARLLAGGSISTDTQYF. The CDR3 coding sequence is TGTGCCAGACTACTAGCGGGAGGCTCCATTAGCACAGATACGCAGTATTTT.

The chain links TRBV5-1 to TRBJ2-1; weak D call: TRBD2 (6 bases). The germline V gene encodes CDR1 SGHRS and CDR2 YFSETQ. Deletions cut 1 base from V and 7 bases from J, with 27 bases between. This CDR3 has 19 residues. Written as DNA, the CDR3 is TGCGCCAGCAGCTTGTCGGCAGGGAGTCCGGGACTCTCAGGAAATGAGCAGTTCTTC. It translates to CASSLSAGSPGLSGNEQFF.

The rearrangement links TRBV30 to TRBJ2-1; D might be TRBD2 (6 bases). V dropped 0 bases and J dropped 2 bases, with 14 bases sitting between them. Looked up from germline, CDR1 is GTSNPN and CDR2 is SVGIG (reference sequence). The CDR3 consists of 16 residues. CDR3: CAWSVRRERPYNEQFF. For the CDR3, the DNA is TGTGCCTGGAGTGTACGGAGGGAGCGGCCCTACAATGAGCAGTTCTTC.

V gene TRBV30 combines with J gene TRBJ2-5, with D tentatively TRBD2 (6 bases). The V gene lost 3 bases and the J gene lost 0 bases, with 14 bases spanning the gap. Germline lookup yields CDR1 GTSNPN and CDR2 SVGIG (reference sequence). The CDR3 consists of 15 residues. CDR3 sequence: CAWRERGLYQETQYF. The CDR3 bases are TGTGCCTGGAGAGAACGGGGGTTGTACCAAGAGACCCAGTACTTC.

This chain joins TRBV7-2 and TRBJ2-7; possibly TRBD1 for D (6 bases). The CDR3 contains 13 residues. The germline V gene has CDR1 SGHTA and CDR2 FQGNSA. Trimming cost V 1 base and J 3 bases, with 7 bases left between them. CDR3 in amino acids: CASSLEDSYEQYV. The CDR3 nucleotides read TGTGCCAGCAGCTTAGAGGACAGCTACGAGCAGTACGTC.

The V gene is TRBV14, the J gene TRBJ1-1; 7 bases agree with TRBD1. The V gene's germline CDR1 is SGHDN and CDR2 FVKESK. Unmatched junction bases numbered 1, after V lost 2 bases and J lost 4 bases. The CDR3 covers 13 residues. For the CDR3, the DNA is TGTGCCAGCAGCCAACGGACAGGCACTGAAGCTTTCTTT. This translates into CASSQRTGTEAFF.

This chain's CDR3 is CASGAGTGAGGKNIQYF. CDR3 nucleotide sequence: TGTGCCAGCGGCGCCGGGACAGGGGCAGGGGGCAAAAACATTCAGTACTTC. The rearrangement uses TRBV2 and TRBJ2-4, with 10 bases aligning to TRBD1. The germline CDR1 and CDR2 sequences are SNHLY and FYNNEI. This CDR3 region has 17 residues. V was pared by 8 bases and J by 3 bases, with 13 bases of the junction left unmatched.

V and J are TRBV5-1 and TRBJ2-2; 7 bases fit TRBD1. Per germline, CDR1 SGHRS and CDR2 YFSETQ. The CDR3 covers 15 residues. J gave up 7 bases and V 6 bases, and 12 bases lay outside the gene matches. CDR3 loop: CASTGQAGGVGELFF. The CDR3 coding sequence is TGCGCCAGCACCGGACAGGCTGGGGGTGTCGGGGAGCTGTTTTTT.

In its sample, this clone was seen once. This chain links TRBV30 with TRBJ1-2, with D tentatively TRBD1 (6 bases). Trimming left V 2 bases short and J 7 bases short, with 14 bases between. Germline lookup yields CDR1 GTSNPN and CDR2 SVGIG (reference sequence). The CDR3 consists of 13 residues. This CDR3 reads CAWSITGHGGYTF. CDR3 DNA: TGTGCCTGGAGTATAACAGGGCATGGTGGCTACACCTTC.

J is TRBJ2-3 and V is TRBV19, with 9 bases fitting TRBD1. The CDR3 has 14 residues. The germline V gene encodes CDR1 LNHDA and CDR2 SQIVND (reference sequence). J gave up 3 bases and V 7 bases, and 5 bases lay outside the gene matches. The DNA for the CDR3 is TGTGCCAGTATGGACAGGGGAAATACAGATACGCAGTATTTT. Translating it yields CASMDRGNTDTQYF. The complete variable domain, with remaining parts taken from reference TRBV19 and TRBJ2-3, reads DGGITQSPKYLFRKEGQNVTLSCEQNLNHDAMYWYRQDPGQGLRLIYYSQIVNDFQKGDIAEGYSVSREKKESFPLTVTSAQKNPTAFYLCASMDRGNTDTQYFGPGTRLTVL.

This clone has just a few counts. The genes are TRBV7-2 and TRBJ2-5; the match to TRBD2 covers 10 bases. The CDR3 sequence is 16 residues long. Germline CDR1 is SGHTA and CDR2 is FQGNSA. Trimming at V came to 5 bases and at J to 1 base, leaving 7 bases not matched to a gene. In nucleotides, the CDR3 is TGTGCCAGCAGCCTAGGAGCGGGGGGGACCCAAGAGACCCAGTACTTC. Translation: CASSLGAGGTQETQYF.

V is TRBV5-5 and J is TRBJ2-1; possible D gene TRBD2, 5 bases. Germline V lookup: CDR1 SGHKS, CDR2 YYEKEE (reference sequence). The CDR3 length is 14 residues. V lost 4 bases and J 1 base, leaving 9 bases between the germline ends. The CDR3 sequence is CASSKDSSYNEQFF. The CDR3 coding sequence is TGTGCCAGCAGCAAGGACTCTTCCTACAATGAGCAGTTCTTC.

CDR3 residues: CASRRKTGTYNSPLHF. The CDR3, as DNA: TGTGCCAGCCGAAGAAAGACGGGAACCTATAATTCACCCCTCCACTTT. V usage is TRBV2 and J usage is TRBJ1-6; the D is unclear. The CDR3 totals 16 residues. CDR1 and CDR2 (germline): SNHLY, FYNNEI. V was shortened by 8 bases and J by 2 bases, with 16 bases between the two germline ends.

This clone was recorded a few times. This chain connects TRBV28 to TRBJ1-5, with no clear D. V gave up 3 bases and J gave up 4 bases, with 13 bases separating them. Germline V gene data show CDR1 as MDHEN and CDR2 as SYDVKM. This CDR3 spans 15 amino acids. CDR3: CASSFPRLTNQPQHF. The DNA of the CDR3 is TGTGCCAGCAGTTTTCCTAGGTTAACAAATCAGCCCCAGCATTTT.

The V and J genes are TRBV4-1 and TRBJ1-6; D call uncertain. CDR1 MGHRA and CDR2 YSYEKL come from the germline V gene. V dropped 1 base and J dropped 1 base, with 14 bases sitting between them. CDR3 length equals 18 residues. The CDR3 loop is CASSQAWTPGSYNSPLHF. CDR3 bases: TGCGCCAGCAGCCAAGCCTGGACTCCCGGTTCCTATAATTCACCCCTCCACTTT.

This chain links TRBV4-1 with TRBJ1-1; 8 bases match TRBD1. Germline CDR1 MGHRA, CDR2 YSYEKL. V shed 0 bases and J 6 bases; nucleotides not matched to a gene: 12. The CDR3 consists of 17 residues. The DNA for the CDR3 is TGCGCCAGCAGCCAAGATCTGGGACAGGCCGGTAGGGCTGAAGCTTTCTTT. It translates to CASSQDLGQAGRAEAFF.

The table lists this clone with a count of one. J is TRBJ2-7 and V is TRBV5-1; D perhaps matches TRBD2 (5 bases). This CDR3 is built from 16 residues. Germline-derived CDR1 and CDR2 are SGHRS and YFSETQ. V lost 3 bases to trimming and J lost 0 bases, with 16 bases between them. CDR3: CASSSQGLGNSYEQYF. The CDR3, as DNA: TGCGCCAGCAGCTCGCAAGGACTTGGGAACTCCTACGAGCAGTACTTC.

The CDR3 bases are TGTGCCAGCAGACAGGAGCAAGAGACCCAGTACTTC. The encoded protein is CASRQEQETQYF. The rearrangement links TRBV7-9 to TRBJ2-5; D might be TRBD1 (5 bases). There are 12 residues in the CDR3. Germline V CDR1 and CDR2: SEHNR, FQNEAQ (reference sequence). V was pared by 6 bases and J by 2 bases, with 7 bases between.

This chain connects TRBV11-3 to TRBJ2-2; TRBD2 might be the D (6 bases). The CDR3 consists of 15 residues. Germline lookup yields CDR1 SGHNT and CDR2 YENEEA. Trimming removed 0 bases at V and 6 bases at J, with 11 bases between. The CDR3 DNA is TGTGCCAGCAGCTTAGATGGGGGGACCGCCGGGGAGCTGTTTTTT. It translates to CASSLDGGTAGELFF.

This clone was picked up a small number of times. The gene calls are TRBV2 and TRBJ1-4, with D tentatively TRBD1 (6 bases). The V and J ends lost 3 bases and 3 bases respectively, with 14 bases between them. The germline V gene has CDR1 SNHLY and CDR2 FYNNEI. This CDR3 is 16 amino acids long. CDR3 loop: CASSEPGGGPNEKLFF. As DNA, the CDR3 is TGTGCCAGCAGTGAGCCCGGGGGGGGGCCTAATGAAAAACTGTTTTTT.